This T cell receptor (beta chain) was profiled in a study of blood T cells in healthy people across ages. Primed by a sample-barcoded 5' primer and a J-beta primer mix, a second PCR proceeded for 7 to 11 cycles. From the 5' RACE reads, TCRdb called clonotypes with MiXCR, one entry per CDR3 protein. The top ten hold 7.7% of the sample, which has 1.5 million to 2 million distinct CDR3 sequences, roughly 28% seen once. The CDR3 sequence is 15 residues long. Germline loops: CDR1 SGHTA, CDR2 FQGNSA. Trimming pared 6 bases from V and 3 bases from J, leaving 15 bases between. The rearrangement links TRBV7-2 to TRBJ2-1; no definite D call. The clonotype was recovered from a woman aged 30 to 39 in good health. The sequenced sample consisted of blood. CDR3 sequence: CASRPRPPGYNEQFF. In DNA, the CDR3 is TGTGCCAGCAGACCCCGGCCCCCAGGCTACAATGAGCAGTTCTTC.